This entry lists 30 T cell receptor beta chains sequenced from one sample in a study of identical twins. TCRdb fed the 5' RACE reads into MiXCR, producing one record per CDR3 protein. The sample holds 410,000 or so distinct CDR3 sequences, around a sixth seen once. Sequencing used naive T cells sorted from blood. All receptors derive from a man aged 45-60 years in good health.

This clonotype was observed once. The chain recombines TRBV11-2 with TRBJ2-1; D not certain. This CDR3 has 14 amino acids. The V gene lost 1 base and the J gene lost 3 bases, with 7 bases spanning the gap. The germline V gene encodes CDR1 SGHAT and CDR2 FQNNGV. The CDR3 coding sequence is TGTGCCAGCAGCTTAGGACTCCTCTACAATGAGCAGTTCTTC. Its protein product is CASSLGLLYNEQFF.

V and J are TRBV4-2 and TRBJ1-1, with 11 bases matching TRBD1. CDR1 LGHNA and CDR2 YNFKEQ come from the germline V gene. The CDR3 totals 15 residues. The junction had 7 bases not matched to a gene; V was cut back by 4 bases and J by 6 bases. The CDR3 spells CASSPRTGGIAEAFF. The CDR3 nucleotides read TGTGCCAGCAGCCCTCGGACAGGGGGCATCGCTGAAGCTTTCTTT.

This clonotype was seen only a few times. This chain uses TRBV7-2 with TRBJ2-3; 7 bases line up with TRBD2. Trimming cost V 5 bases and J 4 bases; bases outside gene matches: 3. The CDR3 length is 13 residues. The germline V gene has CDR1 SGHTA and CDR2 FQGNSA. The CDR3 nucleotides read TGTGCCAGCAGCCTAAGCGGGGCAGATACGCAGTATTTT. Protein sequence: CASSLSGADTQYF. The variable domain in full, completed from reference TRBV7-2 and TRBJ2-3, reads GAGVSQSPSNKVTEKGKDVELRCDPISGHTALYWYRQSLGQGLEFLIYFQGNSAPDKSGLPSDRFSAERTGGSVSTLTIQRTQQEDSAVYLCASSLSGADTQYFGPGTRLTVL.

This clonotype turned up a few times. This CDR3 is CASSLGTSGGGYNEQFF. The CDR3 region has the DNA TGTGCCAGCAGCTTAGGGACTAGCGGGGGGGGCTACAATGAGCAGTTCTTC. The chain employs TRBV11-2 and TRBJ2-1, with 15 bases aligning to TRBD2. The CDR3 is made up of 17 amino acids. The V and J ends lost 1 base and 3 bases, in that order; junction bases with no gene match: 1. CDR1 is SGHAT, CDR2 FQNNGV, per germline.

The chain has TRBV4-1 and TRBJ1-1, with 7 bases matching TRBD1. V lost 3 bases and J lost 1; bases outside the gene matches: 11. The CDR3 loop spans 17 amino acids. CDR1 and CDR2 from the germline V gene are MGHRA and YSYEKL. CDR3 loop: CASSHVETGTENTEAFF. The CDR3 DNA follows: TGCGCCAGCAGCCACGTGGAGACGGGGACAGAGAACACTGAAGCTTTCTTT.

This clonotype has more than one count but fewer than ten. V is TRBV4-3 and J is TRBJ2-7; no clear D gene. Germline values: CDR1 LGHNA, CDR2 YSLEER. Deletions cut 1 base from V and 3 bases from J, with 7 bases between. CDR3 length: 13 amino acids. The CDR3: CASSQGRIYEQYF. In DNA form, the CDR3 reads TGCGCCAGCAGCCAAGGACGGATCTACGAGCAGTACTTC.

This clonotype was picked up a small number of times. The chain combines TRBV9 with TRBJ2-3; 12 nucleotides agree with TRBD2. The trim removed 4 bases at V and 0 bases at J, leaving 3 bases unmatched. CDR1 is SGDLS and CDR2 is YYNGEE in the germline V gene. This CDR3 comprises 16 residues. CDR3 sequence reads: CASSTGTSGSTDTQYF. The CDR3 DNA reads TGTGCCAGCAGCACAGGGACTAGCGGGAGCACAGATACGCAGTATTTT.

V usage is TRBV29-1 and J usage is TRBJ2-1; 10 nucleotides match TRBD2. V shed 3 bases and J 12 bases; nucleotides not matched to a gene: 8. The CDR3 extends over 13 amino acids. The germline V gene has CDR1 SQVTM and CDR2 ANQGSEA. The CDR3 DNA follows: TGCAGCGTTGAGGGGACTAGCGTTTTTGGGCAGTTCTTC. It is translated as CSVEGTSVFGQFF.

The genes are TRBV27 and TRBJ2-1; 9 bases are shared with TRBD1. The ends lost 5 bases at V and 8 bases at J; junction bases unmatched: 10. This CDR3 region has 15 residues. Germline V gene lookup returns CDR1 MNHEY and CDR2 SMNVEV (reference sequence). The CDR3 loop is CASSRTGARGDEQFF. In nucleotides, the CDR3 is TGTGCCAGCAGTCGGACAGGGGCTCGGGGCGATGAGCAGTTCTTC.

This rearrangement joins TRBV29-1 to TRBJ2-5; unclear D gene. Germline CDR1 SQVTM, CDR2 ANQGSEA. V was shortened by 4 bases and J by 5 bases, with 5 bases between the two germline ends. The CDR3 covers 10 residues. CDR3 nucleotide sequence: TGCAGCGTTGCGTGGGAGACCCAGTACTTC. It translates to CSVAWETQYF.

The chain links TRBV12-3 or TRBV12-4 to TRBJ2-7, with TRBD2 identical over 15 bases. The CDR3 sequence is 17 residues long. Germline trimming cut 2 bases from V and 2 bases from J; bases unmatched to any gene: 4. For the CDR3, the DNA is TGTGCCAGCAGTTTAACGGGACTAGCGGGGGGCGCCTACGAGCAGTACTTC. Translating gives CASSLTGLAGGAYEQYF.

This chain joins TRBV19 and TRBJ2-3; the D call may be TRBD1 or TRBD2 (6 bases each). Germline CDR1 and CDR2: LNHDA and SQIVND (reference sequence). V lost 7 bases and J lost 2, with 13 bases in between. The CDR3 extends over 14 amino acids. In nucleotides, the CDR3 is TGTGCCAGTAAATGGGGGGCCGACACAGATACGCAGTATTTT. This translates into CASKWGADTDTQYF.

This clonotype occurred many times. The chain uses TRBV6-1 and TRBJ1-5, with 9 bases matching TRBD1. The CDR3 has 15 residues. V dropped 2 bases and J dropped 6; count of bases not matched to a gene: 5. Germline assignment: CDR1 MNHNS and CDR2 SASEGT. CDR3 residues: CASSETGGGGQPQHF. The CDR3 coding sequence is TGTGCCAGCAGTGAAACAGGGGGCGGCGGTCAGCCCCAGCATTTT.

This clonotype appeared many times. V gene TRBV20-1 combines with J gene TRBJ2-1, with TRBD2 matching 9 bases. J lost 9 bases, V lost 0 bases, and 9 bases had no gene match. This CDR3 has 15 residues. CDR1 DFQATT and CDR2 SNEGSKA come from the germline V gene (reference sequence). CDR3 loop: CSARDGAGGPGEQFF. CDR3 nucleotides: TGCAGTGCTAGAGACGGGGCGGGGGGGCCTGGTGAGCAGTTCTTC.

This clonotype was detected many times. V gene TRBV20-1 combines with J gene TRBJ2-7; weak D call: TRBD2 (5 bases). CDR1 and CDR2 (germline): DFQATT, SNEGSKA (reference sequence). The V end lost 1 base, the J end lost 6 bases, and 19 bases lay between the germline ends. This CDR3 has 15 amino acids. The CDR3 reads CSARGRAGVAGEQYF. Here the CDR3 DNA reads TGCAGTGCTAGAGGCCGTGCCGGGGTGGCGGGCGAGCAGTACTTC.

The V gene is TRBV7-2, the J gene TRBJ2-5, with a tentative D call TRBD2 (5 bases). There are 14 residues in the CDR3. Trimming left V 3 bases short and J 4 bases short, with 12 bases between. Germline V gene lookup returns CDR1 SGHTA and CDR2 FQGNSA. The DNA for the CDR3 is TGTGCCAGCAGCTTCGACTGGACTCTAGAGACCCAGTACTTC. It is translated as CASSFDWTLETQYF.

This chain joins TRBV20-1 and TRBJ1-4; 7 nucleotides line up with TRBD1. J was trimmed by 8 bases and V by 0 bases; bases with no gene match: 12. Germline loops: CDR1 DFQATT, CDR2 SNEGSKA (reference sequence). The CDR3 sequence is 16 residues long. The CDR3, as DNA: TGCAGTGCTAGAGACTTCTTGGACAGGTTAAGAGAAAAACTGTTTTTT. This encodes CSARDFLDRLREKLFF.

This clonotype was counted between two and nine times. V gene TRBV4-2 combines with J gene TRBJ2-1; the match to TRBD2 covers 8 bases. V lost 4 bases, J lost 2 bases, and 10 bases stayed unmatched. This CDR3 region has 17 residues. Germline CDR1 is LGHNA and CDR2 is YNFKEQ. The CDR3 loop reads CASSPRDSGIPYNEQFF. The CDR3 DNA is TGTGCCAGCAGCCCCCGGGATAGCGGGATCCCCTACAATGAGCAGTTCTTC.

This chain joins TRBV5-5 and TRBJ2-2; 11 bases map to TRBD2. CDR3 length equals 17 residues. V shed 1 base, J shed 5 bases, and the junction held 7 bases outside the gene matches. The V gene's germline CDR1 is SGHKS and CDR2 YYEKEE (reference sequence). The CDR3 DNA sequence: TGTGCCAGCAGCTTGATCTTAGCGGGAGGGTGGACCGGGGAGCTGTTTTTT. This codes for CASSLILAGGWTGELFF.

This clonotype was counted between two and nine times. The V gene is TRBV28, the J gene TRBJ1-5, with 7 nucleotides matching TRBD1. CDR3 length equals 17 residues. CDR1 is MDHEN, CDR2 SYDVKM, per germline. J was trimmed by 0 bases and V by 5 bases; bases with no gene match: 10. The CDR3 reads CASSQTLDRYSNQPQHF. In DNA form, the CDR3 reads TGTGCCAGCAGTCAAACTCTGGACAGGTATAGCAATCAGCCCCAGCATTTT.

The CDR3 sequence is CSGGQGVMDYGYTF. The CDR3 DNA reads as TGCAGCGGGGGACAGGGGGTCATGGACTATGGCTACACCTTC. This sequence joins TRBV29-1 and TRBJ1-2, with 11 bases aligning to TRBD1. The V and J ends lost 7 bases and 3 bases, in that order; junction bases with no gene match: 7. Per the germline V gene, CDR1 is SQVTM and CDR2 is ANQGSEA. CDR3 length: 14 residues.

This sequence joins TRBV10-3 and TRBJ2-7; 12 bases line up with TRBD2. Germline V gene data show CDR1 as ENHRY and CDR2 as SYGVKD. V was clipped by 4 bases and J by 6 bases; unmatched bases: 4. The CDR3 is 14 amino acids. This chain's CDR3 is CAISVKTSGSEQYF. The CDR3 DNA reads TGTGCCATCAGTGTGAAGACTAGCGGGAGCGAGCAGTACTTC.

This clonotype showed up many times. The chain couples TRBV5-1 to TRBJ2-7, with 8 bases matching TRBD2. This CDR3 has 17 residues. Per the germline V gene, CDR1 is SGHRS and CDR2 is YFSETQ. J gave up 1 base and V 0 bases, and 9 bases lay outside the gene matches. CDR3 sequence reads: CASSLVIAGIVSYEQYF. CDR3 bases: TGCGCCAGCAGCTTGGTGATAGCGGGAATAGTTTCCTACGAGCAGTACTTC.

This clonotype was counted between two and nine times. This sequence joins TRBV28 and TRBJ2-5; 11 bases match TRBD2. V was pared by 6 bases and J by 0 bases, with 6 bases of the junction left unmatched. Per the germline V gene, CDR1 is MDHEN and CDR2 is SYDVKM. CDR3 length: 16 residues. The DNA for the CDR3 is TGTGCCAGCAGGGAGACTAGCGGGATATACCAAGAGACCCAGTACTTC. Its protein product is CASRETSGIYQETQYF.

A few counts support this clonotype. The V call is TRBV28, the J call TRBJ2-5; D is possibly TRBD2 (5 bases). CDR3 length equals 13 residues. V was cut by 11 bases and J by 0 bases, with 13 bases left in between. Germline-derived CDR1 and CDR2 are MDHEN and SYDVKM. The CDR3 reads CAVQSGYQETQYF. In DNA form, the CDR3 reads TGTGCCGTACAATCGGGATACCAAGAGACCCAGTACTTC.

The rearrangement links TRBV11-2 to TRBJ2-3; D call uncertain. Deletions cut 5 bases from V and 5 bases from J, with 11 bases between. Germline values: CDR1 SGHAT, CDR2 FQNNGV. The CDR3 covers 13 residues. The CDR3 DNA reads TGTGCCAGCAGCCCAGGAGTCGGAGATACGCAGTATTTT. It specifies CASSPGVGDTQYF. The full variable domain, its missing parts supplied by reference TRBV11-2 and TRBJ2-3, is EAGVAQSPRYKIIEKRQSVAFWCNPISGHATLYWYQQILGQGPKLLIQFQNNGVVDDSQLPKDRFSAERLKGVDSTLKIQPAKLEDSAVYLCASSPGVGDTQYFGPGTRLTVL.

In the case of this clonotype: A clone one base away is much larger, so this may be a read error. V is TRBV12-3 or TRBV12-4 and J is TRBJ2-1; D gene ambiguous. V gave up 6 bases and J gave up 1 base, with 13 bases separating them. This CDR3 comprises 15 residues. CDR3 coding DNA: TGTGCCAGCAGCTCTAGGCTCGGGTCCTACAATGAGCAGTTCTTC. Amino acid sequence: CASSSRLGSYNEQFF.

This clonotype was seen a few times. The chain joins TRBV11-2 to TRBJ2-1; no reliable D call. This CDR3 spans 13 amino acids. Germline CDR1 SGHAT, CDR2 FQNNGV. Trimming stripped 5 bases from V and 8 bases from J, with 13 bases between. The CDR3 nucleotides read TGTGCCAGCAGCGTCCGTGATGGGTATGAGCAGTTCTTC. Translated: CASSVRDGYEQFF.

The V gene is TRBV28, the J gene TRBJ2-1, with 11 bases aligning to TRBD1. Losses at the gene ends were 6 bases for V and 8 bases for J; bases not matched to a gene: 6. CDR1 is MDHEN and CDR2 is SYDVKM in the germline V gene. This CDR3 has 14 amino acids. CDR3 sequence: CASRGTGGVYEQFF. For the CDR3, the DNA is TGTGCCAGCAGGGGGACAGGGGGAGTTTATGAGCAGTTCTTC. Variable domain in full (rest from reference TRBV28 and TRBJ2-1): DVKVTQSSRYLVKRTGEKVFLECVQDMDHENMFWYRQDPGLGLRLIYFSYDVKMKEKGDIPEGYSVSREKKERFSLILESASTNQTSMYLCASRGTGGVYEQFFGPGTRLTVL.

This chain links TRBV19 with TRBJ2-7, with D perhaps matching TRBD1 (6 bases). Trimming shortened V by 3 bases and J by 0 bases, and 15 bases separated the two germline ends. This CDR3 has 16 amino acids. Germline CDR1 is LNHDA and CDR2 is SQIVND (reference sequence). CDR3 amino acids: CASSISGTRNSYEQYF. CDR3 in DNA: TGTGCCAGTAGTATCTCCGGGACACGCAACTCCTACGAGCAGTACTTC.